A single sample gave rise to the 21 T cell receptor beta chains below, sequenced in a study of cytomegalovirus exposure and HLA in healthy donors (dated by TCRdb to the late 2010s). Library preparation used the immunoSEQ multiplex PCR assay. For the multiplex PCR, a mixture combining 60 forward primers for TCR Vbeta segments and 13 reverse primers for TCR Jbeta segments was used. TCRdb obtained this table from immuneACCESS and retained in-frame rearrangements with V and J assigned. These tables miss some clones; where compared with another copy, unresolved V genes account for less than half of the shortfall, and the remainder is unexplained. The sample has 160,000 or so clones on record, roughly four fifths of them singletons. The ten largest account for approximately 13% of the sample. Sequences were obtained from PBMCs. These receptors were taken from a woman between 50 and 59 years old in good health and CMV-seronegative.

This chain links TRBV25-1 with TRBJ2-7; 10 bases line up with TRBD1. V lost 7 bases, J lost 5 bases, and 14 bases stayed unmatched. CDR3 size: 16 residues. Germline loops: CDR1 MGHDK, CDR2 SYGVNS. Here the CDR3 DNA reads TGTGCCAGCACTCCCTTTGGGACAGGGGACCGAGACGAGCAGTACTTC. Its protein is CASTPFGTGDRDEQYF.

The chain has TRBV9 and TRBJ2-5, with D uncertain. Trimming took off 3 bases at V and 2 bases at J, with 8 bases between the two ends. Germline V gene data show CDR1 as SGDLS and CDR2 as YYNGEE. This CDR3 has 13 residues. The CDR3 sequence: CASSGDSQETQYF. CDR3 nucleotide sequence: TGTGCCAGCAGCGGAGACTCGCAAGAGACCCAGTACTTC. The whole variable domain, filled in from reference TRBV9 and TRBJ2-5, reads DSGVTQTPKHLITATGQRVTLRCSPRSGDLSVYWYQQSLDQGLQFLIQYYNGEERAKGNILERFSAQQFPDLHSELNLSSLELGDSALYFCASSGDSQETQYFGPGTRLLVL.

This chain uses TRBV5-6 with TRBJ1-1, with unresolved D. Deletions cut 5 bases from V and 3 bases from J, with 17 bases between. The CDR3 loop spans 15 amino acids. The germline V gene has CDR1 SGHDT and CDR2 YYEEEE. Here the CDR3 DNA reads TGTGCCAGCAGAACCCTAAAAACCGCGGACACTGAAGCTTTCTTT. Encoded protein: CASRTLKTADTEAFF.

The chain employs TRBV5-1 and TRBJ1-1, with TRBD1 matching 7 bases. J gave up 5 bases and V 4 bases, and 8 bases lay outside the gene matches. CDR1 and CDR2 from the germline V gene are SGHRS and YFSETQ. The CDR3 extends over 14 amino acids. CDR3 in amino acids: CASSRTGAGTEAFF. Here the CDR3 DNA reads TGCGCCAGCAGCCGTACAGGGGCAGGGACTGAAGCTTTCTTT.

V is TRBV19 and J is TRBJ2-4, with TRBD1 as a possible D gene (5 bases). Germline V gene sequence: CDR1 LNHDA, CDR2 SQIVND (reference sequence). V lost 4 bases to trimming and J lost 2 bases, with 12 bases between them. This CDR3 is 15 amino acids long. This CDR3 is CASSTQGTTKNIQYF. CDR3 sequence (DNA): TGTGCCAGTAGTACTCAGGGTACTACCAAAAACATTCAGTACTTC.

CDR3 in DNA: TGTGCCAGCAGCTCATGGACAGGGAAAGAGCAGTACTTC. Protein: CASSSWTGKEQYF. This chain connects TRBV7-9 to TRBJ2-5, with 8 bases matching TRBD1. This CDR3 has 13 residues. The trim removed 4 bases at V and 11 bases at J, leaving 9 bases unmatched. Looked up from germline, CDR1 is SEHNR and CDR2 is FQNEAQ (reference sequence).

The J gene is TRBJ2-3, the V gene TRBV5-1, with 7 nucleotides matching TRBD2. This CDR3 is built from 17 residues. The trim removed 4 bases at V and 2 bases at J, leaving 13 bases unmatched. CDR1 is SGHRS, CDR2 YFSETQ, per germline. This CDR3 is CASSPGLAVGYTDTQYF. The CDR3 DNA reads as TGCGCCAGCAGCCCTGGGCTAGCGGTCGGTTACACAGATACGCAGTATTTT. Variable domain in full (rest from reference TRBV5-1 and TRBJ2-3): KAGVTQTPRYLIKTRGQQVTLSCSPISGHRSVSWYQQTPGQGLQFLFEYFSETQRNKGNFPGRFSGRQFSNSRSEMNVSTLELGDSALYLCASSPGLAVGYTDTQYFGPGTRLTVL.

The CDR3 nucleotides read TGTGCCAGCAGCTTAGCGGGCGCGTGGGGACTAGTCCCAGATACGCAGTATTTT. Residues: CASSLAGAWGLVPDTQYF. V and J are TRBV7-8 and TRBJ2-3, with 8 positions matching TRBD2. J gave up 4 bases and V 0 bases, and 12 bases lay outside the gene matches. The CDR3 is 18 residues long. Germline V lookup: CDR1 SGHVS, CDR2 FQNEAQ.

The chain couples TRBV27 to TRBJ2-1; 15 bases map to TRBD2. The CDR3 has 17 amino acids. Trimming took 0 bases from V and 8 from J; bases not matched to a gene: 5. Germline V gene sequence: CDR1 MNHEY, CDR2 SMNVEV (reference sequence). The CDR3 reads CASSLSVGTSGRHEQFF. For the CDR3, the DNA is TGTGCCAGCAGTTTATCGGTTGGGACTAGCGGGAGGCATGAGCAGTTCTTC.

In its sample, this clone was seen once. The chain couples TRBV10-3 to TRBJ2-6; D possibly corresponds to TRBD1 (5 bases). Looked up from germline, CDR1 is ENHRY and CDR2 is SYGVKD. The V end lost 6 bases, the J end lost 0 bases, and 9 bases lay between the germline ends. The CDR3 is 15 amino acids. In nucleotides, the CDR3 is TGTGCCATCAGAGACGACAGCTCTGGGGCCAACGTCCTGACTTTC. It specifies CAIRDDSSGANVLTF.

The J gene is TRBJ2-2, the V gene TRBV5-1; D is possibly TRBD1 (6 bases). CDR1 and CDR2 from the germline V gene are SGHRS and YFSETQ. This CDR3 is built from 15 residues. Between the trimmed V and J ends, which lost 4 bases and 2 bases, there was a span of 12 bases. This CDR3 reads CASSMPDRNTGELFF. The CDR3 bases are TGCGCCAGCAGCATGCCGGACAGAAACACCGGGGAGCTGTTTTTT.

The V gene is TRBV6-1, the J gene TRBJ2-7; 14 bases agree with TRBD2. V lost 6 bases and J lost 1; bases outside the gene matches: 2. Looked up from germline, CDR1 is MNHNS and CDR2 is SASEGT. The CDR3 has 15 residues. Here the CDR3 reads CASRGLAGASYEQYF. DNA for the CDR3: TGTGCCAGCAGGGGACTAGCGGGAGCTTCCTACGAGCAGTACTTC.

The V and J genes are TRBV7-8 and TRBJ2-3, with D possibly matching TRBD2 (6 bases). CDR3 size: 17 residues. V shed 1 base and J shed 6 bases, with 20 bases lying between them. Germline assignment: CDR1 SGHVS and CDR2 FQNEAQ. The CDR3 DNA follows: TGTGCCAGCAGCTTAGTGGGGGGTGGGAGTGAGGTCGATACGCAGTATTTT. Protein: CASSLVGGGSEVDTQYF.

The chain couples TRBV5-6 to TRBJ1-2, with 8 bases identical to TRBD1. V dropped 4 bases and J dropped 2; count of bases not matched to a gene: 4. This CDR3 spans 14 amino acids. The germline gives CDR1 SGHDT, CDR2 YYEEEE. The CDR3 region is CASSGTGLNYGYTF. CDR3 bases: TGTGCCAGCAGCGGGACAGGTTTAAACTATGGCTACACCTTC.

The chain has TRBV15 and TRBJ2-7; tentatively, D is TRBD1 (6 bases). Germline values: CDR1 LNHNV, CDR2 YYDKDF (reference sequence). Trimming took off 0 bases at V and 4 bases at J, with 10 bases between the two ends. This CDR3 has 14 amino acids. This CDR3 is CATSRDKGGYEQYF. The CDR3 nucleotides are TGTGCCACCAGCAGAGATAAAGGGGGTTACGAGCAGTACTTC.

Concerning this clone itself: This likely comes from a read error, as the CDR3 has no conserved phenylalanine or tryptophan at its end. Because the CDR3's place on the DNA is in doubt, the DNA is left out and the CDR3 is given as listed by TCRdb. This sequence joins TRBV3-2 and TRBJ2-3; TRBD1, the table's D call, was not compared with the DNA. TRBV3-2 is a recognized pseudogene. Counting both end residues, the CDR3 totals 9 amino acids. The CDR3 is CASSQVPPE.

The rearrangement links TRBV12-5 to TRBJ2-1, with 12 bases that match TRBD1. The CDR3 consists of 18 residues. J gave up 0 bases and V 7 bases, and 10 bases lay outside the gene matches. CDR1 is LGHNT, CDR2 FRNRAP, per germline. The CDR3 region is CASVYGGTGGGSYNEQFF. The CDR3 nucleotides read TGTGCTAGTGTTTATGGGGGGACAGGGGGCGGCTCCTACAATGAGCAGTTCTTC.

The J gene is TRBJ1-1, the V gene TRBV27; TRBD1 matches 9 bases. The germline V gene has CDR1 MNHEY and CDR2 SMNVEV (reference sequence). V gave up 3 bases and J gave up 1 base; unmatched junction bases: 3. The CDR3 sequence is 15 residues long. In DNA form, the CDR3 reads TGTGCCAGCAGTTTTTCGGGACAGGGGAACACTGAAGCTTTCTTT. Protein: CASSFSGQGNTEAFF.

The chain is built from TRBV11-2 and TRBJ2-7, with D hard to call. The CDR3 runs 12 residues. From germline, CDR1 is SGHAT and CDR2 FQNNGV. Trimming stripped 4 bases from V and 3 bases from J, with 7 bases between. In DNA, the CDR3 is TGTGCCAGCAGCTGGGCTAACTACGAGCAGTACTTC. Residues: CASSWANYEQYF.

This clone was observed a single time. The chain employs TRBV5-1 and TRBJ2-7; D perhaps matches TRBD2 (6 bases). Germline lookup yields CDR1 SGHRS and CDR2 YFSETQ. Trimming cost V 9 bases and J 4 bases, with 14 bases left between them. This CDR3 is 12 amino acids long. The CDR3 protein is CAIHGSAYEQYF. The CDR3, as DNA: TGCGCCATCCACGGGAGCGCATACGAGCAGTACTTC.

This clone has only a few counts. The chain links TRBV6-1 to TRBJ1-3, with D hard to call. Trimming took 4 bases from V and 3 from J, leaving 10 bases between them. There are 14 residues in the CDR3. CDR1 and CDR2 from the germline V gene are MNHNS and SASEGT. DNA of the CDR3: TGTGCCAGCAGTGGAGGGATGATTGGAAACACCATATATTTT. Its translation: CASSGGMIGNTIYF.